The entry below describes one TCR beta chain. This sample was taken from a study of blood T cell repertoires in COVID-19. Study summary: T cells, B-cell-depleted T cells, or PBMCs provided the cDNA or gDNA that served as material.

In the original analysis: Amplified reference gene primers provided the basis for estimating nucleated cell counts. This table comes from immunoSEQ multiplex PCR, and its TCRdb copy is limited to in-frame clones, with some not included. V and J calls and clone size are as listed in that table; D and trimming were resolved from the DNA. The top ten hold roughly 0.25% of the sample, which has just over 650,000 clones, approximately 90% seen once. CDR3 length equals 14 residues. V trimming: 5 bases; J trimming: 4 bases; junction bases outside the gene matches: 6. CDR1 is PRHDT and CDR2 is FYEKMQ in the germline V gene (reference sequence).

The J gene is TRBJ2-7, the V gene TRBV13; the match to TRBD1 covers 9 bases. Sequenced material: peripheral blood. The source of this sequence is a woman in her late teens or twenties with acute or convalescent COVID-19. CDR3 in DNA: TGTGCCAGCAGCCCACGGGACAGGGAGTACGAGCAGTACTTC. It is translated as CASSPRDREYEQYF.